These 2 T cell receptor beta chains were all obtained from the same sample, sequenced in a study of metastatic and nonmetastatic thyroid tumors (dated by TCRdb to 2019 to 2021). Library prep was done by PCR. Sequencing instrument: Illumina HiSeq 4000. TCRdb ran its own pipeline on the public reads, namely fastp trimming at Q25 and MiXCR clone calling, and kept in-frame beta chains. This sample lists tens of thousands of clones; approximately 4.1% were detected once. About 20% of the sample lies in the top ten. No treatment had been received by any patient before thyroid surgery. Sequenced sample: blood. The receptors come from a female donor with papillary thyroid cancer or a benign thyroid nodule (not recorded which). Some clones in this sample may be carry-over from other donors' samples.

This clone was seen a few times. This could be a read error, since a much larger clone is one nucleotide away. This chain uses TRBV5-5 with TRBJ2-7, with 9 bases aligning to TRBD1. The CDR3 extends over 13 amino acids. V gave up 6 bases and J gave up 6 bases; unmatched junction bases: 7. Germline CDR1 and CDR2: SGHKS and YYEKEE (reference sequence). The chain's CDR3 is CASIYRDRVEQYF. Here the CDR3 DNA reads TGTGCCAGCATTTACCGGGACAGGGTCGAGCAGTACTTC.

This clone was found many times. Since a much larger clone is just one base distant, this may be a read error. Different DNA sequences within this sample yield the same CDR3. V gene TRBV7-9 combines with J gene TRBJ1-6; D is uncertain. The CDR3 contains 13 residues. Trimming left V 5 bases short and J 9 bases short, with 11 bases between. CDR1 is SEHNR and CDR2 is FQNEAQ in the germline V gene (reference sequence). The CDR3 reads CASSNQDGSPLHF. The CDR3 region has the DNA TGTGCCAGCAGCAATCAGGACGGTTCACCCCTCCACTTT.